Sequencing of this T cell receptor beta chain was carried out in a study of T-cell memory formation after mild COVID-19 (dated by TCRdb to the early 2020s). About the investigation overall: TCR sequence clusters from the two donors were found to be largely donor specific. In a couple of donors, T-cell clones that expanded and contracted after mild COVID-19 were followed by sequencing TCRalpha and TCRbeta repertoires longitudinally. The cohort comprised two young, previously healthy adult volunteers, one female and one male.

Sequencing instrument: Illumina NovaSeq 6000. TCRalpha and TCRbeta cDNA libraries were constructed by 5'RACE with constant-segment primers, with sample barcodes and unique molecular identifiers being introduced. Trizol reagent was used to extract RNA from every sample. Amplification of the libraries took two PCR steps, and the second step added a second sample barcode plus Illumina TruSeq adapters. Libraries were sequenced on an Illumina NovaSeq with 2 x 150 bp paired-end reads. The authors processed their data as follows. Demultiplexing of reads and collapsing into UMI-guided consensus sequences were performed with migec v1.2.7. Using mixcr v2.1.11, UMI consensuses were aligned to TRA and TRB V and J templates and then assembled into clonotypes. Clonotypes were classified as expanded or contracted when called significant by both edgeR and NoisET, with noise models trained on biological replicates. For edgeR calls, the cutoffs were a false discovery rate-adjusted p below 0.01 and a log2 fold-change threshold of 1. PCA with hierarchical clustering of max-normalized trajectories of the 1000 most abundant clonotypes was used as exploratory dynamics analysis. Separately sequenced CD4+ and CD8+ repertoires were used to assign the CD4 or CD8 phenotype of responding clones. TCRdb reprocessed the public reads (quality trimming at Q25 with fastp, clone calling with MiXCR) and kept in-frame beta chains. Here each entry gathers all rows of one CDR3 protein and keeps the most common genes and DNA. The V and J calls, along with clone size, are taken from TCRdb and not from the paper's own processing. The table for this sample lists about 350,000 distinct CDR3 sequences; around a fifth of them were counted only once. Roughly 21% of the sample is in the top ten clones.

PBMCs were isolated by Ficoll-Paque density gradient centrifugation. In the case of this clonotype: Its antigen target is currently unknown. The input lacks base qualities; no much larger clone sits a single base away.

Including cysteine and phenylalanine, the CDR3 has 14 amino acids. Here the CDR3 DNA is all that survives: 42 bases in frame from base 1. The germline V gene gives CDR1 as MNHEY and CDR2 as SVGAGI. At the junction V is shortened by 2 bases and J by 5 bases; bases outside the gene matches: 4. What the work shows at the level of the full study, not this receptor alone: The detection of some responding clones in pre-infection memory suggests that pre-existing cross-reactive memory T cells joined the SARS-CoV-2 response. Contracting CD4+ clones were found mainly in CM and EM memory subsets, while CD8+ clones were enriched in EMRA. The study covered only a couple of mild cases, and larger cohorts including severe cases with pre-infection samples were considered necessary. SARS-CoV-2 specificity of the second-wave clones peaking on day 37 was not confirmed. Balanced CD4/CD8 phenotypes were observed for clones contracting from day 15 to 85, whereas a bias towards CD4+ was observed for a second wave of clones expanding from day 15 to 37.

The sequence joins TRBV6-5 to TRBJ2-5; TRBD2 lines up with 8 middle nucleotides. Sequencing input: PBMCs or a T cell subset sorted from them (not recorded which). This clonotype was sampled from a man younger than 35 who had mild COVID-19 (a few samples of this study predate the infection). The sample titles of this study are shuffled in the database, so cell type and time point are left out; the donor was told from shared clones. The nucleotide sequence reads as follows: TGTGCCAGCAGTTACGCCGGGGGGGACGAGACCCAGTACTTC. Translated, it reads CASSYAGGDETQYF.